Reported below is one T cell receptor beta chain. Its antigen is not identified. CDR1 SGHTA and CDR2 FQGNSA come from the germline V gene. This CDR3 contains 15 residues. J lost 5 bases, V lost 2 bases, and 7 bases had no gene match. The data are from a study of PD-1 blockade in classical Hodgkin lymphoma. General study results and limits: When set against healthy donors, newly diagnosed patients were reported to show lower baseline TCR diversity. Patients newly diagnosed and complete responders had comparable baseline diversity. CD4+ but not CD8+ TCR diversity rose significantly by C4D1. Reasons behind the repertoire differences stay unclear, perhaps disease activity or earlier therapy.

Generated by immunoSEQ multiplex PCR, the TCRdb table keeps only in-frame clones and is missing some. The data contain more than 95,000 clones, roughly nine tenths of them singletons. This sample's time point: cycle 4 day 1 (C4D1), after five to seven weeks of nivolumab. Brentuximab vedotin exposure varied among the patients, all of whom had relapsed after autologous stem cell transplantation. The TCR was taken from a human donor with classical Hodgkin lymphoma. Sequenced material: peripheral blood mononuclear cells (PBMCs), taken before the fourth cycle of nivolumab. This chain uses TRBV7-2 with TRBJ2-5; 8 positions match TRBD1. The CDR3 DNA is TGTGCCAGCAGCTTAAGGGGCAGGGGGCAGGAGACCCAGTACTTC. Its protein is CASSLRGRGQETQYF.